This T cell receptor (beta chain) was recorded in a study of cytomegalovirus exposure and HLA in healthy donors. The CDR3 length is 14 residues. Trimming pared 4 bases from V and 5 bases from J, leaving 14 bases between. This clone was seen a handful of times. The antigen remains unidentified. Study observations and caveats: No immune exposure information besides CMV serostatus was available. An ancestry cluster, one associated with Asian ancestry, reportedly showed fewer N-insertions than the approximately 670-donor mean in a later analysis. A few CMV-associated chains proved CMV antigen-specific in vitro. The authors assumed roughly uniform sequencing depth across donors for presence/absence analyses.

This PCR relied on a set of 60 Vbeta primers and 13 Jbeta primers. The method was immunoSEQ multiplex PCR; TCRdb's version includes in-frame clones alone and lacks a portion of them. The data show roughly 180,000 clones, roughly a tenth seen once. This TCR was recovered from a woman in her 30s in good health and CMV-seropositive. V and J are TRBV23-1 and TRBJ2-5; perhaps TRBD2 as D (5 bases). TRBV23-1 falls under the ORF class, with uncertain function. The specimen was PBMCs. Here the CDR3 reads CASSLKRGPETQYF. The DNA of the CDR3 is TGCGCCAGCAGTCTAAAACGAGGGCCGGAGACCCAGTACTTC.